This entry lists 3 T cell receptor beta chains sequenced from one sample in a study of blood T cell repertoires in COVID-19 (dated by TCRdb to the early 2020s). Library construction relied on the immunoSEQ multiplex PCR assay. The table comes from immuneACCESS by way of TCRdb, which keeps in-frame sequences with V and J called. Part of the clones is missing from these tables; in studies checked, under half for an unresolved V gene and the rest for unknown reasons. The table for this sample lists about 430,000 clones; about 88% of them were counted only once. The ten largest clonotypes hold roughly 1.4% of the sample. The sample comprised PBMCs or T cells enriched from blood (not recorded which). These receptor sequences come from a young woman who had been exposed to COVID-19.

The chain uses TRBV27 and TRBJ1-6, with D possibly being TRBD1 (5 bases). The CDR3 runs to 17 residues. V shed 5 bases and J shed 0 bases, with 14 bases lying between them. The germline V gene encodes CDR1 MNHEY and CDR2 SMNVEV (reference sequence). The CDR3: CASSLERGFSYNSPLHF. The CDR3 DNA reads as TGTGCCAGCAGTCTGGAACGGGGGTTCTCCTATAATTCACCCCTCCACTTT.

The genes are TRBV2 and TRBJ2-1; the match to TRBD1 covers 9 bases. CDR1 is SNHLY, CDR2 FYNNEI, per germline. V was pared by 2 bases and J by 3 bases, with 5 bases of the junction left unmatched. CDR3 length equals 16 residues. CDR3 loop: CASSESGTGFYNEQFF. The CDR3 DNA sequence: TGTGCCAGCAGTGAATCGGGGACAGGGTTCTACAATGAGCAGTTCTTC.

V gene TRBV10-3 combines with J gene TRBJ1-1; D unclear. The germline V gene encodes CDR1 ENHRY and CDR2 SYGVKD. The CDR3 contains 11 residues. V was clipped by 10 bases and J by 1 base, with 7 bases between them. CDR3 residues: CATTENTEAFF. CDR3 in DNA: TGTGCCACAACAGAGAACACTGAAGCTTTCTTT.